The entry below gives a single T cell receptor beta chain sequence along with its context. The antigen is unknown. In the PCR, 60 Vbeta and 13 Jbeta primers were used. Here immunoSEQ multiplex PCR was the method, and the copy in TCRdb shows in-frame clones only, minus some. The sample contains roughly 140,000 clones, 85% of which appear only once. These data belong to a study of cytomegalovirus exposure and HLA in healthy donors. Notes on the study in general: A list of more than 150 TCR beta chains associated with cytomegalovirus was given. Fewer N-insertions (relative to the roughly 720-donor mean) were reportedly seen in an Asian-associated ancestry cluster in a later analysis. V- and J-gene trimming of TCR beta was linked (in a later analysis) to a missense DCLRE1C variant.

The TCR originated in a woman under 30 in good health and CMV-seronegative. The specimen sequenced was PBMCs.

For the CDR3, the DNA is TGTGCCAGCACCTCTAGCGGGGTCCGCTCCTACAATGAGCAGTTCTTC. It yields the protein CASTSSGVRSYNEQFF. This chain joins TRBV28 and TRBJ2-1; 9 nucleotides line up with TRBD2. This CDR3 has 16 amino acids. Germline loops: CDR1 MDHEN, CDR2 SYDVKM. Trimming cost V 7 bases and J 0 bases; bases outside gene matches: 7. Full variable domain (missing parts from reference TRBV28 and TRBJ2-1): DVKVTQSSRYLVKRTGEKVFLECVQDMDHENMFWYRQDPGLGLRLIYFSYDVKMKEKGDIPEGYSVSREKKERFSLILESASTNQTSMYLCASTSSGVRSYNEQFFGPGTRLTVL.